This T cell receptor beta chain was documented in a study of blood T cell repertoires in COVID-19. CDR3 length equals 19 residues. In germline, CDR1 is SEHNR, CDR2 FQNEAQ (reference sequence). V was trimmed by 2 bases and J by 5 bases, leaving 22 bases between them. The count of this clone is one. Produced via immunoSEQ multiplex PCR; TCRdb's table is partial and in-frame only. The data hold approximately 170,000 clones, with roughly 88% observed a single time. V and J are TRBV7-9 and TRBJ1-6, with a weak D call TRBD1 (6 bases). The sequencing sample was made of peripheral blood. The TCR was taken from an elderly man with COVID-19, enrolled during active disease. CDR3 residues: CASSLLGDRLRTDNSPLHF. The CDR3 nucleotides are TGTGCCAGCAGCTTACTGGGAGACAGGCTGAGAACAGATAATTCACCCCTCCACTTT.